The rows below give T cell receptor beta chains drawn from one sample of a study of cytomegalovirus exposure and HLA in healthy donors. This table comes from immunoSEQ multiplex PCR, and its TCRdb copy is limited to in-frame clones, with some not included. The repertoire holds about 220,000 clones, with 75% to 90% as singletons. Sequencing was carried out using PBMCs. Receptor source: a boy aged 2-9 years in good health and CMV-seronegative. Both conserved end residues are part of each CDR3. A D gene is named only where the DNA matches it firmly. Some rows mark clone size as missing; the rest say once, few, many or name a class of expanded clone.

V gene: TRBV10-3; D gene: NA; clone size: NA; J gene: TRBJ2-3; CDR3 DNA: TGTGCCGCATCGGGAACAGGCACAGATACGCAGTATTTT; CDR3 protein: CAASGTGTDTQYF
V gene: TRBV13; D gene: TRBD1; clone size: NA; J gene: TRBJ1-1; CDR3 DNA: TGTGCCAGCAGCTTCTCAGGCAGGGGGCCTGAAGCTTTCTTT; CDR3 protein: CASSFSGRGPEAFF
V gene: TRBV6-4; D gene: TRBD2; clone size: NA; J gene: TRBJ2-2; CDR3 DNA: TGTGCCAGCAGTGAGCTAGCGGACAACACCGGGGAGCTGTTTTTT; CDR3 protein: CASSELADNTGELFF
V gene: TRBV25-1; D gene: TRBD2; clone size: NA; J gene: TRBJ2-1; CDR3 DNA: TGTGCCAGCAGTGATGAACTAGCGGGGAACAATGAGCAGTTCTTC; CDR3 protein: CASSDELAGNNEQFF
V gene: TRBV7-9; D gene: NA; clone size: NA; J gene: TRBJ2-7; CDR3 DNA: TGTTCCAGCAGCTATACAGCAGGGATCTACGAGCAGTACTTC; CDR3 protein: CSSSYTAGIYEQYF
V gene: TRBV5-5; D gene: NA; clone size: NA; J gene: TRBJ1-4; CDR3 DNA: TGTGCCAGCAGCTCTGACGCAGGGCCAAGGGGTGAAAAACTGTTTTTT; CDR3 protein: CASSSDAGPRGEKLFF
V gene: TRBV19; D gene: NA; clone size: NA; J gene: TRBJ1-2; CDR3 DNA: TGTGCCAGTAGTACTGGGGCCAACTATGGCTACACCTTC; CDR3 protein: CASSTGANYGYTF
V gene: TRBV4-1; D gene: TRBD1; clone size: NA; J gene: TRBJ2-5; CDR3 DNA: TGCGCCAGCAGCCAAAATCAGGGGGCGGGGGAGACCCAGTACTTC; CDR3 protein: CASSQNQGAGETQYF
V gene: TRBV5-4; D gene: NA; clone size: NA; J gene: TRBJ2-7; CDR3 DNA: TGTGCCAGCAGAATACAGGGGAGGTACGAGCAGTACTTC; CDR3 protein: CASRIQGRYEQYF
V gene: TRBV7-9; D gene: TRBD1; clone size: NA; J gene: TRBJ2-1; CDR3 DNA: TGTGCCAGCAGCAGCACCGACAGGGGGTCAGGAGATGAGCAGTTCTTC; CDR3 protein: CASSSTDRGSGDEQFF
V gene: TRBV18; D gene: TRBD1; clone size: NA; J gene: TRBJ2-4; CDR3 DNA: TGTGCCAGCTCACCCCTGACAGGGGGCATAGCCAAAAACATTCAGTACTTC; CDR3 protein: CASSPLTGGIAKNIQYF
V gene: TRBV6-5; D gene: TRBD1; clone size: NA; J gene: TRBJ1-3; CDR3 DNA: TGTGCCAGCAGGGTACCGGGACAGGGAGGCTCCATATATTTT; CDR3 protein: CASRVPGQGGSIYF
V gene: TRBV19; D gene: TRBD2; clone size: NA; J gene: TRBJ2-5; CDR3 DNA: TGTGCCAGTAGTGAAAAGGGACTAGCGGGAGTCCAAGAGACCCAGTACTTC; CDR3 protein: CASSEKGLAGVQETQYF
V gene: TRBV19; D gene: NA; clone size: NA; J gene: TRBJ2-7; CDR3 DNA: TGTGCCAGTAGCCTCTCCCACGGGACTTACGAGCAGTACTTC; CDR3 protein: CASSLSHGTYEQYF
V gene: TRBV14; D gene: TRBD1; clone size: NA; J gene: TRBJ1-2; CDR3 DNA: TGTGCCAGCAGCCCACAGGGGAGCTATGGCTACACCTTC; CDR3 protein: CASSPQGSYGYTF
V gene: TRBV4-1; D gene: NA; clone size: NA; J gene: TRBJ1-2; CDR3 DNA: TGCGCCAGCAGCCAACAAGTGGCGGGGGCGGCTAACTATGGCTACACCTTC; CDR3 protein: CASSQQVAGAANYGYTF
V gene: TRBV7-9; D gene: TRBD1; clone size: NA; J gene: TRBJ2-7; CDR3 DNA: TGTGCCAGCAGCTCCCATAGGACGACAGGGTTCGAGCAGTACTTC; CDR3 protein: CASSSHRTTGFEQYF
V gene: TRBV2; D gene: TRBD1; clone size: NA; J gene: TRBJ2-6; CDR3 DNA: TGTGCCAGCAGTCCAGGGACAGGGCAGACTGGGGCCAACGTCCTGACTTTC; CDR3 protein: CASSPGTGQTGANVLTF
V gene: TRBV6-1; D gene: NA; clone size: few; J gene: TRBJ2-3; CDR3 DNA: TGTGCCAGCAGTGAAGTTAAGGGGATCGGCACAGATACGCAGTATTTT; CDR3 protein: CASSEVKGIGTDTQYF
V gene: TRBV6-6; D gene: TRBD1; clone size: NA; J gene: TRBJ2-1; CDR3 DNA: TGTGCCAGCAGGATAGGACAGGGTCAAAATGAGCAGTTCTTC; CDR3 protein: CASRIGQGQNEQFF
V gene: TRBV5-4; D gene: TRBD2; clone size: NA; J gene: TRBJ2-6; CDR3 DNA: TGTGCCAGCGGCTGGAAGACTAGCGTTCACTCTGGGGCCAACGTCCTGACTTTC; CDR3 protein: CASGWKTSVHSGANVLTF
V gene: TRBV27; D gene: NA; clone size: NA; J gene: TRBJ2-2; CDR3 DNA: TGTGCCAGCATGTCCGTCGGGGAGCTGTTTTTT; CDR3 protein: CASMSVGELFF
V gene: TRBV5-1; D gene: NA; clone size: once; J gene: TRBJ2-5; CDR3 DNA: TGCGCCAGCAAACGGACAGAAGAGACCCAGTACTTC; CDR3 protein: CASKRTEETQYF
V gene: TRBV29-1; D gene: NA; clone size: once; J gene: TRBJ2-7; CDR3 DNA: TGCAGCGTCCTACCAGGAGCGGGCTACGAGCAGTACTTC; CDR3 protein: CSVLPGAGYEQYF
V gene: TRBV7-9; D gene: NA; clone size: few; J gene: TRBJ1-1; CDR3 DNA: TGTGCCAGCAGTCCCCCGGGGGGAACAAATGAAGCTTTCTTT; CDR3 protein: CASSPPGGTNEAFF
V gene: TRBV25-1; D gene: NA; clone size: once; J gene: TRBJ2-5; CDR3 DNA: TGTGCCAGCAGGAGAGGACAAGGTTGGGAGACCCAGTACTTC; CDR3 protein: CASRRGQGWETQYF
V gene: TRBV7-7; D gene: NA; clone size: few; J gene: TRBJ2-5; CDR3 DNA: TGTGCTAGCAGCTTAGCGCTAGTTGCCCCCCAAGAGACCCAGTACTTC; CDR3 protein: CASSLALVAPQETQYF
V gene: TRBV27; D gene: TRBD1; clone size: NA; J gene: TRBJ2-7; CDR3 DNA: TGTGCCAGCAGTTCACTCACTCGCACAGGGGCCTACGAGCAGTACTTC; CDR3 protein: CASSSLTRTGAYEQYF